A single sample gave rise to the 17 T cell receptor beta chains below, sequenced in a study of blood T cell repertoires in COVID-19. Generated by immunoSEQ multiplex PCR, the TCRdb table keeps only in-frame clones and is missing some. The sample lists approximately 85,000 clones; about nine tenths were seen once. Sequenced material: peripheral blood. These receptor sequences come from a woman in her forties or fifties with active or convalescent COVID-19.

V gene TRBV15 combines with J gene TRBJ1-6; no clear D gene. The germline V and J ends were trimmed by 0 bases and 9 bases, with 12 bases remaining between them. The CDR3 has 15 residues. Germline V gives CDR1 LNHNV, CDR2 YYDKDF (reference sequence). The CDR3 sequence: CATSRDFNVGSPLHF. As DNA, the CDR3 is TGTGCCACCAGCAGAGATTTTAATGTCGGTTCACCCCTCCACTTT. The full variable domain, in which reference TRBV15 and TRBJ1-6 provide the parts outside the CDR3, is DAMVIQNPRYQVTQFGKPVTLSCSQTLNHNVMYWYQQKSSQAPKLLFHYYDKDFNNEADTPDNFQSRRPNTSFCFLDIRSPGLGDTAMYLCATSRDFNVGSPLHFGNGTRLTVT.

The chain recombines TRBV11-3 with TRBJ2-2, with TRBD1 matching 9 bases. V lost 5 bases, J lost 4 bases, and 5 bases stayed unmatched. This CDR3 is built from 15 residues. Germline V gives CDR1 SGHNT, CDR2 YENEEA. In DNA form, the CDR3 reads TGTGCCAGCAGCCCGGGACAGGGAGTCACCGGGGAGCTGTTTTTT. Its protein product is CASSPGQGVTGELFF.

The V call is TRBV19, the J call TRBJ2-3; 9 bases are shared with TRBD2. With V trimmed by 3 bases and J by 0 bases, 7 bases remained unmatched. From germline, CDR1 is LNHDA and CDR2 SQIVND (reference sequence). The CDR3 loop spans 17 amino acids. The CDR3 nucleotides are TGTGCCAGTAGTATTTGGCTAGCGGGGTCGAGCACAGATACGCAGTATTTT. This codes for CASSIWLAGSSTDTQYF.

The rearrangement links TRBV9 to TRBJ2-7; 9 nucleotides line up with TRBD2. Germline CDR1 SGDLS, CDR2 YYNGEE. The CDR3 totals 14 residues. The junction had 0 bases not matched to a gene; V was cut back by 0 bases and J by 2 bases. The CDR3 is CASSVGGGAYEQYF. In DNA form, the CDR3 reads TGTGCCAGCAGCGTAGGCGGGGGGGCCTACGAGCAGTACTTC.

The chain is built from TRBV6-5 and TRBJ2-2, with D perhaps TRBD2 (5 bases). Trimming cost V 2 bases and J 13 bases, with 8 bases left between them. The CDR3 is 11 residues long. The germline V gene has CDR1 MNHEY and CDR2 SVGAGI. The CDR3 reads CASSYVGRLFF. CDR3 coding DNA: TGTGCCAGCAGTTACGTAGGGAGGCTGTTTTTT.

V gene TRBV5-1 combines with J gene TRBJ2-7; TRBD1 is a possible D gene (6 bases). Trimming removed 4 bases at V and 7 bases at J, with 18 bases between. The CDR3 runs 14 residues. Per the germline V gene, CDR1 is SGHRS and CDR2 is YFSETQ. CDR3 region: CASSQPGTPSEQYF. The DNA of the CDR3 is TGCGCCAGCAGCCAACCCGGGACACCGTCGGAGCAGTACTTC.

This chain uses TRBV6-1 with TRBJ1-1; no reliable D call. This CDR3 contains 17 residues. Trimming removed 0 bases at V and 0 bases at J, with 14 bases between. In germline, CDR1 is MNHNS, CDR2 SASEGT. The CDR3 DNA sequence: TGTGCCAGCAGTGAAGCGTGGTTGCAGGTGATGAACACTGAAGCTTTCTTT. This translates into CASSEAWLQVMNTEAFF.

Only a few counts were recorded for this clone. The same CDR3 is also encoded by other DNA sequences in this sample. The genes are TRBV7-9 and TRBJ1-1; 10 bases map to TRBD1. Trimming took 1 base from V and 1 from J; bases not matched to a gene: 3. Germline-derived CDR1 and CDR2 are SEHNR and FQNEAQ (reference sequence). CDR3 length: 16 residues. The CDR3 loop is CASSLGDRGRNTEAFF. CDR3 in DNA: TGTGCCAGCAGCTTAGGGGACAGGGGTAGGAACACTGAAGCTTTCTTT.

This clone has only a few counts. The J gene is TRBJ2-1, the V gene TRBV6-5; TRBD1 aligns across 10 bases. V gave up 11 bases and J gave up 7 bases; unmatched junction bases: 8. The germline gives CDR1 MNHEY, CDR2 SVGAGI. CDR3 size: 13 residues. The CDR3 DNA reads TGTGCCGCAGAAGGACAGGGGGGTAATGAGCAGTTCTTC. Its translation is CAAEGQGGNEQFF.

In this sample, this clone turned up a few times. CDR3 DNA: TGTGCCAGCAGCTTAGCGTGGTACCGGGACTCTTCGTACAATCAGCCCCAGCATTTT. Translated: CASSLAWYRDSSYNQPQHF. V is TRBV7-2 and J is TRBJ1-5; D is possibly TRBD1 (5 bases). V was trimmed by 0 bases and J by 3 bases, leaving 21 bases between them. There are 19 residues in the CDR3. CDR1 is SGHTA and CDR2 is FQGNSA in the germline V gene.

The chain joins TRBV7-8 to TRBJ2-5; 7 bases align to TRBD2. From germline, CDR1 is SGHVS and CDR2 FQNEAQ. J gave up 4 bases and V 8 bases, and 7 bases lay outside the gene matches. This CDR3 comprises 13 residues. The CDR3 sequence: CASSSGVGETQYF. In DNA form, the CDR3 reads TGTGCCAGCTCCAGCGGGGTTGGAGAGACCCAGTACTTC. The variable domain in full, completed from reference TRBV7-8 and TRBJ2-5, reads GAGVSQSPRYKVAKRGQDVALRCDPISGHVSLFWYQQALGQGPEFLTYFQNEAQLDKSGLPSDRFFAERPEGSVSTLKIQRTQQEDSAVYLCASSSGVGETQYFGPGTRLLVL.

V gene TRBV9 combines with J gene TRBJ1-3; D gene ambiguous. The V and J ends lost 3 bases and 3 bases respectively, with 13 bases between them. In germline, CDR1 is SGDLS, CDR2 YYNGEE. This CDR3 has 15 residues. The CDR3 is CASSGRVGYGNTIYF. CDR3 DNA sequence: TGTGCCAGCAGCGGGAGGGTGGGGTATGGAAACACCATATATTTT.

The CDR3 DNA follows: TGTGCCACCAGTGATTTAGGACAGGGGGCTTCAGATACGCAGTATTTT. Protein product: CATSDLGQGASDTQYF. J is TRBJ2-3 and V is TRBV24-1; 11 bases are a match to TRBD1. This CDR3 region has 16 residues. Unmatched junction bases numbered 3, after V lost 1 base and J lost 4 bases. CDR1 is KGHDR, CDR2 SFDVKD, per germline.

This sequence joins TRBV20-1 and TRBJ1-1; D is ambiguous. The length of the CDR3 is 11 residues. Between the trimmed V and J ends, which lost 5 bases and 11 bases, there was a span of 15 bases. Germline CDR1 DFQATT, CDR2 SNEGSKA (reference sequence). The CDR3 sequence is CSAPVGGGAFF. CDR3 nucleotides: TGCAGTGCTCCTGTTGGCGGAGGGGCTTTCTTT.

V and J are TRBV6-5 and TRBJ1-1; D unresolved. The CDR3 has 15 amino acids. The germline gives CDR1 MNHEY, CDR2 SVGAGI. The V end was cut by 0 bases, the J end by 0 bases, with 8 bases between. Here the CDR3 DNA reads TGTGCCAGCAGTTACTCGGTAGAACTGAACACTGAAGCTTTCTTT. It yields the protein CASSYSVELNTEAFF.

The chain links TRBV6-6 to TRBJ1-1, with D hard to call. V lost 0 bases to trimming and J lost 8 bases, with 13 bases between them. This CDR3 has 14 amino acids. Germline assignment: CDR1 MNHNY and CDR2 SVGAGI (reference sequence). DNA for the CDR3: TGTGCCAGCAGTTACTCCGCGGGGATTATGGAAGCTTTCTTT. The encoded protein is CASSYSAGIMEAFF.

In DNA, the CDR3 is TGTGCCAGCAGCGCCCGGGGGGCCTACGAGCAGTACTTC. This translates into CASSARGAYEQYF. The chain carries TRBV7-2 and TRBJ2-7; 7 bases are shared with TRBD2. The V segment lost 5 bases and the J segment 2 bases; nucleotides outside the gene matches: 3. This CDR3 is built from 13 residues. CDR1 is SGHTA and CDR2 is FQGNSA in the germline V gene.